The sequence of this TCR beta chain was determined in a study of human T cells and chemical hapten exposure. Time point indicated: pre-sensitization, week 0. Treatment reported: therapeutic diphenylcyclopropenone sensitization with weekly scalp DPC. TCRdb analysed the RACE reads with MiXCR anew, one entry per CDR3 protein. The sample gives more than 300,000 distinct CDR3 sequences, around 5.5% of which show up once; about 7.7% is in the top ten. The V gene's germline CDR1 is SQVTM and CDR2 ANQGSEA. Trimming at V came to 8 bases and at J to 1 base, leaving 8 bases not matched to a gene. This CDR3 region has 16 residues. This clonotype was observed a few times.

Material: whole blood, obtained in connection with sensitization to the hapten diphenylcyclopropenone (DPC). The origin of this receptor is a young woman with alopecia areata. Some clones in this sample may be carry-over from other donors' samples. V is TRBV29-1 and J is TRBJ2-4, with TRBD2 matching over 13 bases. CDR3 residues: CSPTSGGASAKNIQYF. The CDR3, as DNA: TGCAGCCCCACTAGCGGGGGGGCCTCGGCCAAAAACATTCAGTACTTC.